The rows below give T cell receptor beta chains drawn from one sample of a study of beta chain features in type 1 diabetes. TCRdb keeps only in-frame clones here, not all; method: immunoSEQ multiplex PCR. There are about 280,000 clones in the sample; 15% occur only once, and less than 0.02% lies in the top ten. The sequencing sample was made of naive CD4+ T cells from blood. The receptor set was obtained from a man between 18 and 29 years old with type 1 diabetes. The CDR3 runs from the conserved cysteine through the conserved F or W. A D gene is named only where the DNA matches it firmly. Clone size appears in some rows only: once, few, many, or a class for an expanded clone.

d_gene,v_gene,j_gene,len,abundance,CDR3nt,CDR3aa
TRBD2,TRBV30,TRBJ2-3,16,NA,TGTGCCTGGAGTGTAAGACTAGCGGGGGGCACAGATACGCAGTATTTT,CAWSVRLAGGTDTQYF
NA,TRBV28,TRBJ1-1,15,NA,TGTGCCAGCAGCGAATCCCGCCACGGGAACACTGAAGCTTTCTTT,CASSESRHGNTEAFF
NA,TRBV7-2,TRBJ1-1,15,few,TGTGCCAGCAGCTTAGGGGGCGGTGAGAACACTGAAGCTTTCTTT,CASSLGGGENTEAFF
NA,TRBV4-1,TRBJ1-5,17,few,TGCGCCAGCAGCCAAGATTGGAGGACGGAATTCAATCAGCCCCAGCATTTT,CASSQDWRTEFNQPQHF
TRBD2,TRBV10-3,TRBJ2-2,17,few,TGTGCCATCAGTGGGGAATTAGCGGGAGGCCAAGCCGGGGAGCTGTTTTTT,CAISGELAGGQAGELFF
NA,TRBV11-2,TRBJ1-2,17,NA,TGTGCCAGCAGCTTAGAGGTGGTGACAGCGCACAACTATGGCTACACCTTC,CASSLEVVTAHNYGYTF
NA,TRBV6-6,TRBJ1-4,14,NA,TGTGCCAGCAGTTCACAGGGAAACTCTGAAAAACTGTTTTTT,CASSSQGNSEKLFF
TRBD2,TRBV5-4,TRBJ2-7,15,few,TGTGCCAGCAGACCCGGGACTAGACCTGTCTACGAGCAGTACTTC,CASRPGTRPVYEQYF
NA,TRBV28,TRBJ2-5,18,few,TGTGCCAGCAGTGATCCCAGGGCGGGGACCCCCCGGGGACAGACCCAGTACTTC,CASSDPRAGTPRGQTQYF
NA,TRBV18,TRBJ1-5,16,few,TGTGCCAGCTCACCGAGAACAGGGAAGGGCAATCAGCCCCAGCATTTT,CASSPRTGKGNQPQHF
NA,TRBV7-2,TRBJ2-4,15,NA,TGTGCCAGCAGCCCCTTACGGGTAGCCAAAAACATTCAGTACTTC,CASSPLRVAKNIQYF
NA,TRBV28,TRBJ1-1,15,NA,TGTGCCAGCAGGTCCCTAAGGCAGGGTTTGGCTGAAGCTTTCTTT,CASRSLRQGLAEAFF
NA,TRBV28,TRBJ2-7,13,few,TGTGCCAGCAGTTTAGGAAGTCCGGGGGAGCAGTACTTC,CASSLGSPGEQYF
TRBD2,TRBV6-5,TRBJ2-7,15,NA,TGTGCCAGCAGTTACTCTGCTGGACTAGTCCACGAGCAGTACTTC,CASSYSAGLVHEQYF
TRBD2,TRBV15,TRBJ2-1,16,NA,TGTGCCACTATGGGACTAGCGGGGGGGTTCTACAATGAGCAGTTCTTC,CATMGLAGGFYNEQFF
TRBD2,TRBV18,TRBJ2-7,16,NA,TGTGCCAGCTCTCGAACCCGGCTAGCGGGAGATGACGAGCAGTACTTC,CASSRTRLAGDDEQYF
NA,TRBV7-9,TRBJ1-2,14,few,TGTGCCAGCAGCTTAGGGCCCTTGGCAGGTGGCTACACCTTC,CASSLGPLAGGYTF
NA,TRBV28,TRBJ2-1,14,few,TGTGCCAGCAGTTCAAGGAGCCTTCACAATGAGCAGTTCTTC,CASSSRSLHNEQFF
TRBD2,TRBV18,TRBJ2-7,15,few,TGTGCCAGCTCAACAGGGACTAGCGGGAGTCGCGAGCAGTACTTC,CASSTGTSGSREQYF
TRBD1,TRBV30,TRBJ2-7,13,NA,TGTGCCTGGACTGGGACAGGGAGGCACGAGCAGTACTTC,CAWTGTGRHEQYF
TRBD1,TRBV10-3,TRBJ2-7,15,NA,TGTGCCATCAGTGAGCGCCGGGACAGGGGCTACGAGCAGTACTTC,CAISERRDRGYEQYF
NA,TRBV7-2,TRBJ2-1,15,NA,TGTGCCAGCAGCCGCGGGGGCAGTCTGGGGAATGAGCAGTTCTTC,CASSRGGSLGNEQFF
TRBD2,TRBV4-1,TRBJ2-1,22,few,TGCGCCAGCAGACCCAGATCCGGGACTAGCGGGAGGGCCATCCCCTCCTACAATGAGCAGTTCTTC,CASRPRSGTSGRAIPSYNEQFF
NA,TRBV5-1,TRBJ2-7,12,NA,TGCGCCAGCAGCTTGGGGGCAGCCGAGCAGTACTTC,CASSLGAAEQYF
TRBD1,TRBV7-8,TRBJ2-1,15,NA,TGTGCCAGCAGCAGGGACAGGGGGACCTACAATGAGCAGTTCTTC,CASSRDRGTYNEQFF